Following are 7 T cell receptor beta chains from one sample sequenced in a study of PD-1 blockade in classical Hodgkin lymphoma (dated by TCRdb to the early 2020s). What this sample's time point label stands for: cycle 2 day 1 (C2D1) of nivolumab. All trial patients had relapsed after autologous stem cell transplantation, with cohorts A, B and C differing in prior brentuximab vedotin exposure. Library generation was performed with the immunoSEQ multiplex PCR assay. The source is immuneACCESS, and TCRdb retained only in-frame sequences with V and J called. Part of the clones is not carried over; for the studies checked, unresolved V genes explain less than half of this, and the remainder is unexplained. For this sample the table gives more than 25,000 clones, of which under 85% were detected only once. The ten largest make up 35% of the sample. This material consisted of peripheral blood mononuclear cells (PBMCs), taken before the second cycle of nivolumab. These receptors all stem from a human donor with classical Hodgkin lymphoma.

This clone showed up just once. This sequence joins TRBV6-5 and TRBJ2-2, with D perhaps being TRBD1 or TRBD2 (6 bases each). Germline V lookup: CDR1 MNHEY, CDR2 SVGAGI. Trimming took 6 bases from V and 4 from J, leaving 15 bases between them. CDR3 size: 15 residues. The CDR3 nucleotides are TGTGCCAGCAGCCTTCAAGAGGGGGGCACCGGGGAGCTGTTTTTT. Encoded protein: CASSLQEGGTGELFF.

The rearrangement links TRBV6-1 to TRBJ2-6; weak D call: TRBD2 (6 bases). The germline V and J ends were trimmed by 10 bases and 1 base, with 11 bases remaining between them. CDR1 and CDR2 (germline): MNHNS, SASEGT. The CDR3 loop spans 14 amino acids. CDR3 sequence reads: CAIRGGSGANVLTF. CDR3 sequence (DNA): TGTGCCATACGTGGGGGGTCTGGGGCCAACGTCCTGACTTTC.

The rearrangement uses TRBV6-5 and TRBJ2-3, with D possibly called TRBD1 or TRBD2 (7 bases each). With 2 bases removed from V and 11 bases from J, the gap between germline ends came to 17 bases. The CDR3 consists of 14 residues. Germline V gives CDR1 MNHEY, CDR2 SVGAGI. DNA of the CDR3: TGTGCCAGCAGTTACGGGCCCAGCGGGGACAGGCAGTATTTT. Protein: CASSYGPSGDRQYF.

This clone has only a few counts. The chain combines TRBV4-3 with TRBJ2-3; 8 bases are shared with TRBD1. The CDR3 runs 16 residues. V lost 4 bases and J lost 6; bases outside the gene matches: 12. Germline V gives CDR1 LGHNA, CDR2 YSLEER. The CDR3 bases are TGCGCCAGCAGCCGCGGAACCGGGACAGGTACTGATACGCAGTATTTT. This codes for CASSRGTGTGTDTQYF.

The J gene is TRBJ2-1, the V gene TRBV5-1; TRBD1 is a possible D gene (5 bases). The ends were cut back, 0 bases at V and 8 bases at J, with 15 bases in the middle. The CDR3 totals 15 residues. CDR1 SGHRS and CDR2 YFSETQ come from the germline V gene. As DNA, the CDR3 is TGCGCCAGCAGCTTGGGGACATCACAGATCGATGAGCAGTTCTTC. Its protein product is CASSLGTSQIDEQFF. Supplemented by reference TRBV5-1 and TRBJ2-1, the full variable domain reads KAGVTQTPRYLIKTRGQQVTLSCSPISGHRSVSWYQQTPGQGLQFLFEYFSETQRNKGNFPGRFSGRQFSNSRSEMNVSTLELGDSALYLCASSLGTSQIDEQFFGPGTRLTVL.

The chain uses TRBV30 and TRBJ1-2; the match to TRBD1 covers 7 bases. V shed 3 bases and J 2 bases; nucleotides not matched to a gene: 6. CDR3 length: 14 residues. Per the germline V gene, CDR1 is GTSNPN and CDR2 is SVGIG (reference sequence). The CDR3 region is CAWRGGQQNYGYTF. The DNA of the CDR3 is TGTGCCTGGAGGGGGGGACAGCAAAACTATGGCTACACCTTC. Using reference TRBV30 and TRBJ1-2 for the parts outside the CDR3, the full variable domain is SQTIHQWPATLVQPVGSPLSLECTVEGTSNPNLYWYRQAAGRGLQLLFYSVGIGQISSEVPQNLSASRPQDRQFILSSKKLLLSDSGFYLCAWRGGQQNYGYTFGSGTRLTVV.

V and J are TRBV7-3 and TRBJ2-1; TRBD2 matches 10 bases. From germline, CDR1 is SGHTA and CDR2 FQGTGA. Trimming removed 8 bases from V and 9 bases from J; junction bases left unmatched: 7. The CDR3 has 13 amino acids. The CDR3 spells CASGSGGASEQFF. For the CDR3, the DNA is TGTGCCAGCGGGAGCGGGGGGGCCAGTGAGCAGTTCTTC.